This entry lists 8 T cell receptor beta chains sequenced from one sample in a study of cytomegalovirus exposure and HLA in healthy donors listed by TCRdb under 2017. The method was the immunoSEQ multiplex PCR assay. For the multiplex PCR, a mixture combining 60 forward primers for TCR Vbeta segments and 13 reverse primers for TCR Jbeta segments was used. Entries here come from immuneACCESS through TCRdb and include only in-frame sequences with V and J called. Some clones fail to appear in such tables; in the studies checked, an unresolved V gene covers under half of the shortfall, and the cause of the remainder is unknown. The sample table lists some 200,000 clones, around 83% of them with a count of one. The top ten clonotypes cover 6.5% of the sample. The sample consisted of PBMCs. These receptors were obtained from a woman in her forties or fifties in good health and CMV-seropositive.

The rearrangement links TRBV28 to TRBJ1-3; a weak D match, TRBD1 (6 bases). Germline V gene sequence: CDR1 MDHEN, CDR2 SYDVKM. The CDR3 sequence is 18 residues long. Trimming took off 7 bases at V and 0 bases at J, with 22 bases between the two ends. The CDR3 protein is CASIPGGAGVRSGNTIYF. The CDR3 DNA reads TGTGCCAGCATCCCTGGGGGGGCAGGCGTTCGCTCTGGAAACACCATATATTTT.

The chain joins TRBV5-1 to TRBJ2-1; 8 bases line up with TRBD2. Germline CDR1 and CDR2: SGHRS and YFSETQ. The CDR3 sequence is 16 residues long. Germline trimming cut 4 bases from V and 2 bases from J; bases unmatched to any gene: 8. In DNA, the CDR3 is TGCGCCAGCAGCGCCATAACTAGCGGTCCCTACAATGAGCAGTTCTTC. It yields the protein CASSAITSGPYNEQFF.

The chain combines TRBV5-1 with TRBJ2-3; 16 bases are shared with TRBD2. This CDR3 comprises 19 residues. The V gene's germline CDR1 is SGHRS and CDR2 YFSETQ. With 4 bases clipped from V and 3 bases from J, the junction kept 11 bases outside the gene matches. The CDR3: CASSVSGTSGRAGTDTQYF. The CDR3 DNA follows: TGCGCCAGCAGCGTCTCCGGGACTAGCGGGAGGGCGGGGACAGATACGCAGTATTTT.

The V gene is TRBV19, the J gene TRBJ1-5; no reliable D call. The CDR3 is 14 residues long. Germline CDR1 reads LNHDA; CDR2 reads SQIVND (reference sequence). V was pared by 4 bases and J by 4 bases, with 11 bases between. In nucleotides, the CDR3 is TGTGCCAGTAGTACCTCCCCGGGGAATCAGCCCCAGCATTTT. Residues: CASSTSPGNQPQHF.

V is TRBV4-1 and J is TRBJ2-5; 10 bases are a match to TRBD2. Trimming cost V 1 base and J 2 bases; bases outside gene matches: 7. The germline CDR1 and CDR2 sequences are MGHRA and YSYEKL. The CDR3 covers 17 residues. CDR3 loop: CASSQGPGLATQETQYF. The CDR3 DNA follows: TGCGCCAGCAGCCAAGGGCCGGGACTAGCGACTCAAGAGACCCAGTACTTC.

The chain links TRBV7-6 to TRBJ2-7; weak D call: TRBD2 (5 bases). CDR1 and CDR2 (germline): SGHVS, FNYEAQ. The CDR3 contains 14 residues. With 5 bases removed from V and 2 bases from J, the gap between germline ends came to 13 bases. The CDR3 protein is CASSVTGKPYEQYF. In DNA form, the CDR3 reads TGTGCCAGCAGCGTAACCGGGAAACCCTACGAGCAGTACTTC. Combining the CDR3 with reference TRBV7-6 and TRBJ2-7 gives the whole variable domain GAGVSQSPRYKVTKRGQDVALRCDPISGHVSLYWYRQALGQGPEFLTYFNYEAQQDKSGLPNDRFSAERPEGSISTLTIQRTEQRDSAMYRCASSVTGKPYEQYFGPGTRLTVT.

The rearrangement links TRBV28 to TRBJ2-7, with 8 nucleotides matching TRBD2. CDR1 and CDR2 from the germline V gene are MDHEN and SYDVKM. The J segment lost 2 bases and the V segment lost 8 bases, leaving 11 bases of the junction unmatched. The CDR3 length is 15 residues. DNA for the CDR3: TGTGCCAGCGGATCCTCTAGCGGGCCTCCCTACGAGCAGTACTTC. Translation gives CASGSSSGPPYEQYF.

This chain connects TRBV27 to TRBJ2-7; 7 bases match TRBD1. The V gene's germline CDR1 is MNHEY and CDR2 SMNVEV (reference sequence). The CDR3 contains 13 residues. V trimming: 5 bases; J trimming: 2 bases; junction bases outside the gene matches: 3. The CDR3 here is CASSDRVTYEQYF. The CDR3 region has the DNA TGTGCCAGCAGTGACAGGGTAACCTACGAGCAGTACTTC.